The next 29 T cell receptor beta chains were all read from a single sample in a study of T cell responses to AZD1222 COVID-19 vaccine. Sequencing was performed with immunoSEQ multiplex PCR; in TCRdb, only in-frame clones are kept and a portion is missing. In the table there are about 160,000 clones, about 90% of which are singletons. Sequencing was performed on peripheral blood, taken on day 0 of AZD1222 vaccination. The receptors were gathered from an adult in good health.

The V gene is TRBV27, the J gene TRBJ2-1, with 7 bases matching TRBD2. The CDR3 has 14 residues. Germline V CDR1 and CDR2: MNHEY, SMNVEV (reference sequence). J was trimmed by 4 bases and V by 7 bases; bases with no gene match: 7. The CDR3 is CASTAGRGYNEQFF. In nucleotides, the CDR3 is TGTGCCAGCACGGCGGGGAGGGGTTACAATGAGCAGTTCTTC.

The chain is built from TRBV30 and TRBJ1-2; D is uncertain. V lost 4 bases, J lost 8 bases, and 14 bases lay in between. Germline V gives CDR1 GTSNPN, CDR2 SVGIG (reference sequence). This CDR3 region has 12 residues. Written as DNA, the CDR3 is TGTGCCTGGAAACCGCAGACGAAAGGCTACACCTTC. Translation gives CAWKPQTKGYTF.

The chain recombines TRBV18 with TRBJ1-2; possible D gene TRBD1, 5 bases. The CDR3 extends over 16 amino acids. CDR1 is KGHSH, CDR2 LQKENI, per germline. The V end lost 3 bases, the J end lost 8 bases, and 22 bases lay between the germline ends. The CDR3 here is CASSPDYRKGLGGYTF. The CDR3 nucleotides are TGTGCCAGCTCACCCGACTATCGAAAGGGACTAGGAGGCTACACCTTC.

The genes are TRBV6-6 and TRBJ2-1, with TRBD2 matching 10 bases. Unmatched junction bases numbered 14, after V lost 5 bases and J lost 1 base. The CDR3 loop spans 19 amino acids. Germline V CDR1 and CDR2: MNHNY, SVGAGI (reference sequence). The CDR3 DNA sequence: TGTGCCAGCAGTCCCCTTACCGGGACTAGCGTTGTTTCCTACAATGAGCAGTTCTTC. Translation: CASSPLTGTSVVSYNEQFF.

This clone was counted once. The gene calls are TRBV7-9 and TRBJ1-3; TRBD1 matches 7 bases. V was pared by 1 base and J by 1 base, with 1 base of the junction left unmatched. Germline-derived CDR1 and CDR2 are SEHNR and FQNEAQ (reference sequence). The CDR3 covers 15 residues. CDR3 residues: CASSLVTGSGNTIYF. The CDR3 DNA reads as TGTGCCAGCAGCTTAGTGACAGGGTCTGGAAACACCATATATTTT.

In this sample, this clone turned up a few times. The chain uses TRBV3-1 (or the pseudogene TRBV3-2) and TRBJ2-3; 10 bases align to TRBD2. Germline CDR1 and CDR2: LGHDT and YNNKEL (reference sequence). The CDR3 sequence is 16 residues long. V was pared by 0 bases and J by 5 bases, with 5 bases of the junction left unmatched. CDR3 coding DNA: TGTGCCAGCAGCCAAGACAGCGGGGGGGCCGAAGATACGCAGTATTTT. This codes for CASSQDSGGAEDTQYF.

This chain connects TRBV7-9 to TRBJ1-2, with TRBD1 as a possible D gene (5 bases). V gave up 0 bases and J gave up 2 bases, with 10 bases separating them. Germline V CDR1 and CDR2: SEHNR, FQNEAQ (reference sequence). This CDR3 has 15 amino acids. The CDR3 nucleotides are TGTGCCAGCAGCTTAGCGGACACACGCAACTATGGCTACACCTTC. Its translation is CASSLADTRNYGYTF.

The rearrangement joins TRBV5-6 to TRBJ1-5; D not resolved. This CDR3 has 13 amino acids. Trimming took off 4 bases at V and 2 bases at J, with 7 bases between the two ends. Per germline, CDR1 SGHDT and CDR2 YYEEEE. The CDR3 region has the DNA TGTGCCAGCAGCCGCTGGGGCAATCAGCCCCAGCATTTT. Amino acids: CASSRWGNQPQHF.

This chain joins TRBV30 and TRBJ1-2; 8 bases fit TRBD1. The CDR3 sequence is 12 residues long. Germline-derived CDR1 and CDR2 are GTSNPN and SVGIG (reference sequence). The trim removed 2 bases at V and 8 bases at J, leaving 4 bases unmatched. This CDR3 is CAWSRQGRGYTF. Here the CDR3 DNA reads TGTGCCTGGAGTCGACAGGGGAGAGGCTACACCTTC. The variable domain in full, completed from reference TRBV30 and TRBJ1-2, reads SQTIHQWPATLVQPVGSPLSLECTVEGTSNPNLYWYRQAAGRGLQLLFYSVGIGQISSEVPQNLSASRPQDRQFILSSKKLLLSDSGFYLCAWSRQGRGYTFGSGTRLTVV.

This chain uses TRBV5-4 with TRBJ1-5; 8 bases are a match to TRBD1. The CDR3 loop spans 16 amino acids. The germline CDR1 and CDR2 sequences are SGHNT and YYREEE (reference sequence). Unmatched junction bases numbered 8, after V lost 4 bases and J lost 2 bases. CDR3 sequence reads: CASSRQGQTGNQPQHF. The CDR3 DNA follows: TGTGCCAGCAGCAGACAGGGGCAAACGGGCAATCAGCCCCAGCATTTT.

This chain connects TRBV5-5 to TRBJ1-5, with a weak D call TRBD1 (5 bases). The CDR3 runs 14 residues. Germline CDR1 is SGHKS and CDR2 is YYEKEE (reference sequence). The V end lost 4 bases, the J end lost 0 bases, and 8 bases lay between the germline ends. CDR3 nucleotides: TGTGCCAGCAGCCCGACAGATAGCAATCAGCCCCAGCATTTT. Its translation: CASSPTDSNQPQHF.

The chain combines TRBV18 with TRBJ2-3; D call uncertain. The V gene's germline CDR1 is KGHSH and CDR2 LQKENI. Trimming removed 2 bases at V and 1 base at J, with 7 bases between. This CDR3 has 14 residues. The CDR3 sequence is CASSPSQRTDTQYF. As DNA, the CDR3 is TGTGCCAGCTCACCAAGTCAGCGCACAGATACGCAGTATTTT. Together with reference TRBV18 and TRBJ2-3, the CDR3 gives the full variable domain: NAGVMQNPRHLVRRRGQEARLRCSPMKGHSHVYWYRQLPEEGLKFMVYLQKENIIDESGMPKERFSAEFPKEGPSILRIQQVVRGDSAAYFCASSPSQRTDTQYFGPGTRLTVL.

The rearrangement joins TRBV9 to TRBJ2-1, with 8 bases matching TRBD1. The length of the CDR3 is 13 residues. Germline CDR1 reads SGDLS; CDR2 reads YYNGEE. Trimming cost V 4 bases and J 6 bases; bases outside gene matches: 3. CDR3 bases: TGTGCCAGCAGCATTACAGGGGGCAATGAGCAGTTCTTC. Its protein product is CASSITGGNEQFF. The full variable domain, with the rest looked up from reference TRBV9 and TRBJ2-1, is DSGVTQTPKHLITATGQRVTLRCSPRSGDLSVYWYQQSLDQGLQFLIQYYNGEERAKGNILERFSAQQFPDLHSELNLSSLELGDSALYFCASSITGGNEQFFGPGTRLTVL.

Turning to this clone: One end of the junction varies from germline; a read error may be responsible. This sequence joins TRBV20-1 and TRBJ2-3; tentative D call: TRBD2 (7 bases). The CDR3 totals 10 residues. Germline V gene data show CDR1 as DFQATT and CDR2 as SNEGSKA (reference sequence). This CDR3 is CSIGGGAGRF. The CDR3 DNA sequence: TGCAGCATAGGGGGAGGGGCAGGGCGGTTT.

V usage is TRBV7-2 and J usage is TRBJ2-1; a weak D match, TRBD2 (6 bases). The CDR3 sequence is 15 residues long. V was cut by 2 bases and J by 6 bases, with 14 bases left in between. Germline V gene data show CDR1 as SGHTA and CDR2 as FQGNSA. This chain's CDR3 is CASSLWKRAGNEQFF. CDR3 coding DNA: TGTGCCAGCAGCTTATGGAAGCGGGCGGGCAATGAGCAGTTCTTC. Complete variable domain (other parts from reference TRBV7-2 and TRBJ2-1): GAGVSQSPSNKVTEKGKDVELRCDPISGHTALYWYRQSLGQGLEFLIYFQGNSAPDKSGLPSDRFSAERTGGSVSTLTIQRTQQEDSAVYLCASSLWKRAGNEQFFGPGTRLTVL.

The chain recombines TRBV21-1 with TRBJ2-2; the D call in the table, TRBD2, was not verified against the DNA. TRBV21-1 is given as a pseudogene. This CDR3 spans 21 amino acids. CDR3 residues: CASSTQRGGTSGESNTGELFF. The CDR3 nucleotides read TGTGCCAGCAGCACTCAACGCGGCGGGACTAGCGGGGAATCGAACACCGGGGAGCTGTTTTTT.

The J gene is TRBJ1-4, the V gene TRBV28; TRBD1 might be the D (5 bases). V lost 7 bases, J lost 2 bases, and 14 bases lay in between. This CDR3 contains 15 residues. Germline V gene data show CDR1 as MDHEN and CDR2 as SYDVKM. The CDR3 loop reads CASIRQLSTNEKLFF. The CDR3 nucleotides are TGTGCCAGCATCAGACAGTTGAGCACTAATGAAAAACTGTTTTTT.

The count of this clone is one. The chain employs TRBV5-1 and TRBJ2-7; the D gene is possibly TRBD2 (6 bases). Germline values: CDR1 SGHRS, CDR2 YFSETQ. V lost 0 bases, J lost 3 bases, and 10 bases lay in between. The CDR3 consists of 14 residues. The DNA of the CDR3 is TGCGCCAGCAGCTTGGAGGGACTGTACTACGAGCAGTACTTC. The encoded protein is CASSLEGLYYEQYF.

This sequence joins TRBV6-6 and TRBJ2-4; 8 bases fit TRBD1. There are 15 residues in the CDR3. The germline V gene has CDR1 MNHNY and CDR2 SVGAGI (reference sequence). V shed 5 bases, J shed 3 bases, and the junction held 6 bases outside the gene matches. DNA of the CDR3: TGTGCCAGCAGTAAGGACAGGGTGGACAAAAACATTCAGTACTTC. It specifies CASSKDRVDKNIQYF.

This chain uses TRBV6-1 with TRBJ1-5; 9 bases map to TRBD1. Per germline, CDR1 MNHNS and CDR2 SASEGT. CDR3 length: 18 amino acids. With 0 bases clipped from V and 3 bases from J, the junction kept 9 bases outside the gene matches. CDR3 nucleotides: TGTGCCAGCAGTGAAGCGTTAGGGACAGGGATAGCCAATCAGCCCCAGCATTTT. It translates to CASSEALGTGIANQPQHF.

In nucleotides, the CDR3 is TGCAGTGCTAGTGTTCTAGCGGGGGTCATGGAGCAGTTCTTC. The encoded protein is CSASVLAGVMEQFF. V is TRBV20-1 and J is TRBJ2-1, with TRBD2 matching over 10 bases. The CDR3 spans 14 residues. Germline CDR1 reads DFQATT; CDR2 reads SNEGSKA (reference sequence). V gave up 3 bases and J gave up 10 bases; unmatched junction bases: 9.

The chain links TRBV28 to TRBJ2-5; 12 nucleotides line up with TRBD1. J lost 5 bases, V lost 7 bases, and 11 bases had no gene match. This CDR3 is built from 16 residues. Germline CDR1 MDHEN, CDR2 SYDVKM. CDR3 protein: CASKASGTGGMETQYF. CDR3 coding DNA: TGTGCCAGCAAAGCGTCCGGGACAGGGGGCATGGAGACCCAGTACTTC.

The gene calls are TRBV15 and TRBJ1-3; D remains ambiguous. V lost 2 bases, J lost 3 bases, and 14 bases lay in between. The CDR3 sequence is 16 residues long. The germline V gene has CDR1 LNHNV and CDR2 YYDKDF (reference sequence). CDR3 sequence reads: CATSRREKGNGNTIYF. CDR3 in DNA: TGTGCCACCAGCAGAAGAGAAAAGGGTAATGGAAACACCATATATTTT.

This chain uses TRBV7-3 with TRBJ2-1; D might be TRBD1 or TRBD2, each matching 5 bases. The CDR3 has 16 residues. The germline V and J ends were trimmed by 2 bases and 2 bases, with 13 bases remaining between them. Germline V gives CDR1 SGHTA, CDR2 FQGTGA. DNA for the CDR3: TGTGCCAGCAGCTTAGCCGGGACCGGTCCCTACAATGAGCAGTTCTTC. The encoded protein is CASSLAGTGPYNEQFF.

On this clone itself: Other nucleotide sequences in the sample specify the same CDR3. The V gene is TRBV7-2, the J gene TRBJ1-5; TRBD1 agrees at 8 bases. Germline loops: CDR1 SGHTA, CDR2 FQGNSA. Losses at the gene ends were 4 bases for V and 4 bases for J; bases not matched to a gene: 0. This CDR3 has 13 amino acids. CDR3 amino acids: CASSYRGNQPQHF. The DNA for the CDR3 is TGTGCCAGCAGCTACAGGGGGAATCAGCCCCAGCATTTT.

The chain carries TRBV15 and TRBJ1-1; weak D call: TRBD1 (6 bases). CDR1 is LNHNV, CDR2 YYDKDF, per germline (reference sequence). The CDR3 contains 16 residues. The germline V and J ends were trimmed by 4 bases and 0 bases, with 15 bases remaining between them. The CDR3 bases are TGTGCCACCAGCATCGGGGGCGATGGTTTGAACACTGAAGCTTTCTTT. Encoded protein: CATSIGGDGLNTEAFF.

The V gene is TRBV3-1 (or the pseudogene TRBV3-2), the J gene TRBJ2-7; the D is unclear. In germline, CDR1 is LGHDT, CDR2 YNNKEL (reference sequence). This CDR3 is 13 amino acids long. V lost 2 bases to trimming and J lost 1 base, with 6 bases between them. The CDR3 DNA sequence: TGTGCCAGCAGCCAAAGGAATTCCTACGAGCAGTACTTC. It specifies CASSQRNSYEQYF.

The chain employs TRBV7-3 and TRBJ1-1, with 8 positions matching TRBD1. The CDR3 has 14 residues. The germline CDR1 and CDR2 sequences are SGHTA and FQGTGA. Trimming at V came to 5 bases and at J to 6 bases, leaving 8 bases not matched to a gene. For the CDR3, the DNA is TGTGCCAGCAGCCGGACAGGGCGGGGACCTGAAGCTTTCTTT. It yields the protein CASSRTGRGPEAFF.

The V and J genes are TRBV27 and TRBJ1-1, with D perhaps TRBD1 (6 bases). The CDR3 is 14 residues long. Deletions cut 4 bases from V and 0 bases from J, with 9 bases between. Germline CDR1 is MNHEY and CDR2 is SMNVEV (reference sequence). CDR3 protein: CASSSGQMNTEAFF. The CDR3 DNA sequence: TGTGCCAGCAGTTCCGGACAGATGAACACTGAAGCTTTCTTT.